This is a list of T cell receptor beta chains from one sample in a study of cytomegalovirus exposure and HLA in healthy donors. Clones were read by immunoSEQ multiplex PCR, and TCRdb kept only the in-frame ones, dropping some. The sample data list about 200,000 clones. Input material: PBMCs. Source of these receptors: a girl aged 2 to 9 in good health and CMV-seropositive. Both conserved end residues are part of each CDR3. Each record gives: CDR3 protein, CDR3 DNA, V gene, D gene, J gene. D genes are given only for firm matches.

CDR3aa: CASSTTGAEMDF
CDR3nt: TGTGCCAGTAGTACCACAGGGGCCGAGATGGACTTC
v_gene: TRBV19
d_gene: TRBD1
j_gene: TRBJ2-5

CDR3aa: CAISESGQGADTGELFF
CDR3nt: TGTGCCATCAGTGAGTCCGGACAGGGGGCTGACACCGGGGAGCTGTTTTTT
v_gene: TRBV10-3
d_gene: TRBD1
j_gene: TRBJ2-2

CDR3aa: CALYRTEAFF
CDR3nt: TGTGCCTTATATCGGACTGAAGCTTTCTTT
v_gene: TRBV30
d_gene: .
j_gene: TRBJ1-1

CDR3aa: CASSLGYSGELFF
CDR3nt: TGTGCCAGCAGCTTGGGTTACAGCGGGGAGCTGTTTTTT
v_gene: TRBV5-4
d_gene: .
j_gene: TRBJ2-2

CDR3aa: CAEQGGNYGYTF
CDR3nt: TGTGCCGAACAGGGGGGCAACTATGGCTACACCTTC
v_gene: TRBV7-2
d_gene: TRBD1
j_gene: TRBJ1-2

CDR3aa: CASSLRVEMVETQYF
CDR3nt: TGCGCCAGCAGCCTTCGGGTCGAAATGGTGGAGACCCAGTACTTC
v_gene: TRBV5-1
d_gene: .
j_gene: TRBJ2-5

CDR3aa: CASKSSGLAKNIQYF
CDR3nt: TGTGCCAGCAAATCTAGCGGTTTAGCCAAAAACATTCAGTACTTC
v_gene: TRBV2
d_gene: TRBD2
j_gene: TRBJ2-4

CDR3aa: CASSEPYRGPQFF
CDR3nt: TGCGCCAGCAGTGAGCCCTACAGGGGGCCGCAGTTCTTC
v_gene: TRBV10-1
d_gene: TRBD1
j_gene: TRBJ2-1

CDR3aa: CASSPPSVTDTNTEAFF
CDR3nt: TGTGCCAGTAGTCCTCCCAGTGTGACAGACACCAACACTGAAGCTTTCTTT
v_gene: TRBV19
d_gene: .
j_gene: TRBJ1-1

CDR3aa: CAISETQAGRGSTDTQYF
CDR3nt: TGTGCCATCAGTGAGACGCAGGCGGGACGGGGTAGCACAGATACGCAGTATTTT
v_gene: TRBV10-3
d_gene: .
j_gene: TRBJ2-3

CDR3aa: CASSLTTGGAHTDTQYF
CDR3nt: TGTGCCAGCAGCCTAACAACAGGGGGCGCGCACACAGATACGCAGTATTTT
v_gene: TRBV7-3
d_gene: TRBD1
j_gene: TRBJ2-3

CDR3aa: CAIRDRGTPWAYEQYF
CDR3nt: TGTGCCATCAGGGACCGCGGGACTCCGTGGGCCTACGAGCAGTACTTC
v_gene: TRBV10-3
d_gene: .
j_gene: TRBJ2-7

CDR3aa: CASTENDRGRGLFF
CDR3nt: TGTGCCAGCACCGAGAATGACAGGGGCCGAGGGCTGTTCTTC
v_gene: TRBV2
d_gene: TRBD1
j_gene: TRBJ2-1

CDR3aa: CAISGTSSNEQYF
CDR3nt: TGTGCCATCAGTGGGACTAGTAGTAACGAGCAGTACTTC
v_gene: TRBV10-3
d_gene: TRBD2
j_gene: TRBJ2-7

CDR3aa: CASSQRDRESEGYTF
CDR3nt: TGCGCCAGCAGCCAACGGGACAGGGAAAGTGAGGGCTACACCTTC
v_gene: TRBV4-1
d_gene: TRBD1
j_gene: TRBJ1-2

CDR3aa: CASGLAPRGFGGYTF
CDR3nt: TGTGCTAGTGGTTTGGCCCCCCGGGGTTTCGGCGGCTACACCTTC
v_gene: TRBV12-5
d_gene: .
j_gene: TRBJ1-2

CDR3aa: CASSSGASYEQYF
CDR3nt: TGTGCCAGCAGTAGCGGAGCCTCCTACGAGCAGTACTTC
v_gene: TRBV27
d_gene: .
j_gene: TRBJ2-7

CDR3aa: CASSAAFGSPLHF
CDR3nt: TGTGCCAGCAGTGCTGCATTCGGTTCACCCCTCCACTTT
v_gene: TRBV25-1
d_gene: .
j_gene: TRBJ1-6

CDR3aa: CASSVLASSTDTQYF
CDR3nt: TGTGCCAGCAGCGTCCTAGCGTCTAGCACAGATACGCAGTATTTT
v_gene: TRBV9
d_gene: .
j_gene: TRBJ2-3

CDR3aa: CASSLTGGRKETQYF
CDR3nt: TGTGCCAGCAGCTTGACCGGGGGACGAAAAGAGACCCAGTACTTC
v_gene: TRBV5-6
d_gene: .
j_gene: TRBJ2-5

CDR3aa: CASGFGDTEAFF
CDR3nt: TGTGCCAGCGGGTTCGGGGACACTGAAGCTTTCTTT
v_gene: TRBV2
d_gene: .
j_gene: TRBJ1-1

CDR3aa: CASSLGIGDKTQYF
CDR3nt: TGTGCCAGCAGCCTGGGGATTGGGGACAAGACCCAGTACTTC
v_gene: TRBV6-5
d_gene: .
j_gene: TRBJ2-5

CDR3aa: CASSPLRDTEAFF
CDR3nt: TGTGCCAGCAGCCCCTTACGGGACACTGAAGCTTTCTTT
v_gene: TRBV7-8
d_gene: .
j_gene: TRBJ1-1

CDR3aa: CATRFGPSGANVLTF
CDR3nt: TGTGCCACGCGTTTTGGTCCGTCTGGGGCCAACGTCCTGACTTTC
v_gene: TRBV6-6
d_gene: .
j_gene: TRBJ2-6

CDR3aa: CASSPSLSGYGYTF
CDR3nt: TGTGCCAGCAGCCCGTCCCTTTCGGGCTATGGCTACACCTTC
v_gene: TRBV7-2
d_gene: .
j_gene: TRBJ1-2

CDR3aa: CASSTPGQGHGYTF
CDR3nt: TGTGCCAGCAGTACCCCGGGACAGGGGCATGGCTACACCTTC
v_gene: TRBV28
d_gene: TRBD1
j_gene: TRBJ1-2

CDR3aa: CASSQGPSGRGEQYF
CDR3nt: TGTGCCAGTAGTCAGGGTCCTAGCGGGAGGGGCGAGCAGTACTTC
v_gene: TRBV19
d_gene: TRBD2
j_gene: TRBJ2-7

CDR3aa: CASSSSLAGGFTDTQYF
CDR3nt: TGTGCCAGCAGTTCTTCTTTAGCGGGAGGCTTCACAGATACGCAGTATTTT
v_gene: TRBV5-4
d_gene: TRBD2
j_gene: TRBJ2-3

CDR3aa: CASSETGVETQYF
CDR3nt: TGTGCCAGCAGCGAGACAGGAGTCGAGACCCAGTACTTC
v_gene: TRBV5-4
d_gene: .
j_gene: TRBJ2-5

CDR3aa: CASSPALSGANVLTF
CDR3nt: TGTGCCAGCTCACCAGCACTCTCTGGGGCCAACGTCCTGACTTTC
v_gene: TRBV18
d_gene: .
j_gene: TRBJ2-6

CDR3aa: CAIKESSGRSADTQYF
CDR3nt: TGTGCCATCAAGGAGTCTAGCGGGAGATCTGCAGATACGCAGTATTTT
v_gene: TRBV10-3
d_gene: TRBD2
j_gene: TRBJ2-3

CDR3aa: CASSLVGGQGMNTEAFF
CDR3nt: TGTGCCAGCAGCTTAGTGGGGGGACAGGGCATGAACACTGAAGCTTTCTTT
v_gene: TRBV7-8
d_gene: TRBD1
j_gene: TRBJ1-1

CDR3aa: CASSQGLMRRGRADTQYF
CDR3nt: TGCGCCAGCAGCCAAGGACTAATGCGCAGGGGCAGGGCAGATACGCAGTATTTT
v_gene: TRBV4-1
d_gene: .
j_gene: TRBJ2-3

CDR3aa: CASSYVAGGLYNEQFF
CDR3nt: TGTGCCAGCAGTTATGTCGCGGGAGGCCTCTACAATGAGCAGTTCTTC
v_gene: TRBV6-5
d_gene: TRBD2
j_gene: TRBJ2-1

CDR3aa: CASSLSHRQGGYGYTF
CDR3nt: TGTGCCAGCAGCTTATCCCACCGACAGGGTGGCTATGGCTACACCTTC
v_gene: TRBV7-2
d_gene: TRBD1
j_gene: TRBJ1-2

CDR3aa: CASSFFRVSGDTGELFF
CDR3nt: TGTGCCAGCAGCTTTTTCCGGGTTAGCGGGGACACCGGGGAGCTGTTTTTT
v_gene: TRBV7-2
d_gene: TRBD2
j_gene: TRBJ2-2

CDR3aa: CASSGVDRGRTEAFF
CDR3nt: TGTGCCAGCAGTGGGGTGGACAGGGGACGCACTGAAGCTTTCTTT
v_gene: TRBV2
d_gene: TRBD1
j_gene: TRBJ1-1

CDR3aa: CASSEALGPGGNNEQYF
CDR3nt: TGTGCCAGCAGTGAAGCGCTTGGGCCAGGGGGGAATAACGAGCAGTACTTC
v_gene: TRBV6-1
d_gene: .
j_gene: TRBJ2-7

CDR3aa: CASSPKGAGTYNEQFF
CDR3nt: TGCGCCAGCAGCCCAAAGGGGGCGGGAACCTACAATGAGCAGTTCTTC
v_gene: TRBV5-1
d_gene: .
j_gene: TRBJ2-1

CDR3aa: CASTSPGTSGSTDTQYF
CDR3nt: TGTGCCAGCACCTCCCCCGGGACTAGCGGGAGCACAGATACGCAGTATTTT
v_gene: TRBV28
d_gene: TRBD2
j_gene: TRBJ2-3